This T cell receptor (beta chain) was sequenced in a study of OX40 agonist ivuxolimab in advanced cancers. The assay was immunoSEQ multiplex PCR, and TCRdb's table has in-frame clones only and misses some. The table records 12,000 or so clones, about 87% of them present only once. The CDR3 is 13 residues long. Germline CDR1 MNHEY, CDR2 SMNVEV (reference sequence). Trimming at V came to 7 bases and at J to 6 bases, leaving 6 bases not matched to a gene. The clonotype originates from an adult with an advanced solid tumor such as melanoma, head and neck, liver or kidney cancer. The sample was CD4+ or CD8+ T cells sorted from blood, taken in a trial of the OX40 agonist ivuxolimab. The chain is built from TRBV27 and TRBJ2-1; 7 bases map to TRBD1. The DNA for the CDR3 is TGTGCCAGCATGGACAGGTTTGTCAATGAGCAGTTCTTC. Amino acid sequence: CASMDRFVNEQFF.